The 7 T cell receptor beta chains reported below all come from one sample, sequenced in a study of blood T cell repertoires in COVID-19. Profiled with immunoSEQ multiplex PCR; TCRdb holds only in-frame clones, not every one. The sample consists of about 180,000 clones, approximately 89% of them appearing once. The sequenced material came from PBMCs or T cells enriched from blood (not recorded which). Receptor source: a man in his forties or fifties who had recovered from COVID-19.

The rearrangement joins TRBV13 to TRBJ2-7, with 8 bases that match TRBD1. V gave up 5 bases and J gave up 3 bases; unmatched junction bases: 3. Germline V lookup: CDR1 PRHDT, CDR2 FYEKMQ (reference sequence). The CDR3 extends over 13 amino acids. The CDR3 DNA reads as TGTGCCAGCAGCCCCGGACAGGGCTACGAGCAGTACTTC. Protein: CASSPGQGYEQYF.

The CDR3 sequence is CASSQASTATYEQYF. DNA of the CDR3: TGTGCCAGCAGCCAAGCGTCTACAGCAACCTACGAGCAGTACTTC. This chain joins TRBV4-2 and TRBJ2-7; D is uncertain. This CDR3 region has 15 residues. V was clipped by 1 base and J by 2 bases, with 12 bases between them. Germline V lookup: CDR1 LGHNA, CDR2 YNFKEQ.

This chain links TRBV7-3 with TRBJ2-3; D may be TRBD2 (5 bases). The CDR3 spans 15 residues. The V gene lost 4 bases and the J gene lost 5 bases, with 16 bases spanning the gap. From germline, CDR1 is SGHTA and CDR2 FQGTGA. The CDR3 spells CASSSGLSSGDTQYF. As DNA, the CDR3 is TGTGCCAGCAGCTCCGGACTTTCCTCCGGAGATACGCAGTATTTT.

This chain joins TRBV13 and TRBJ2-7; TRBD2 agrees at 9 bases. Germline assignment: CDR1 PRHDT and CDR2 FYEKMQ (reference sequence). The length of the CDR3 is 17 residues. Losses at the gene ends were 0 bases for V and 5 bases for J; bases not matched to a gene: 11. CDR3 amino acids: CASSLGKTLAGVDEQYF. The CDR3 DNA reads as TGTGCCAGCAGCTTAGGCAAGACGTTAGCGGGAGTAGACGAGCAGTACTTC.

The chain is built from TRBV28 and TRBJ2-7; perhaps TRBD2 as D (5 bases). Trimming stripped 2 bases from V and 3 bases from J, with 8 bases between. From germline, CDR1 is MDHEN and CDR2 SYDVKM. CDR3 length: 13 residues. CDR3 sequence (DNA): TGTGCCAGCAGTTTAGCGGGTGTCTACGAGCAGTACTTC. It codes for CASSLAGVYEQYF.

The rearrangement links TRBV19 to TRBJ2-7; TRBD2 matches at 8 bases. Germline CDR1 and CDR2: LNHDA and SQIVND (reference sequence). The length of the CDR3 is 15 residues. V shed 1 base, J shed 7 bases, and the junction held 9 bases outside the gene matches. The CDR3 loop reads CASSIGASGSLEQYF. The CDR3 DNA sequence: TGTGCCAGTAGTATAGGAGCGAGCGGGAGTCTGGAGCAGTACTTC.

The chain has TRBV11-2 and TRBJ1-5, with TRBD1 matching over 8 bases. Germline assignment: CDR1 SGHAT and CDR2 FQNNGV. With 5 bases clipped from V and 0 bases from J, the junction kept 3 bases outside the gene matches. There are 15 residues in the CDR3. CDR3 nucleotides: TGTGCCAGCAGCCCGGGGACAGGTAGCAATCAGCCCCAGCATTTT. Translation: CASSPGTGSNQPQHF.